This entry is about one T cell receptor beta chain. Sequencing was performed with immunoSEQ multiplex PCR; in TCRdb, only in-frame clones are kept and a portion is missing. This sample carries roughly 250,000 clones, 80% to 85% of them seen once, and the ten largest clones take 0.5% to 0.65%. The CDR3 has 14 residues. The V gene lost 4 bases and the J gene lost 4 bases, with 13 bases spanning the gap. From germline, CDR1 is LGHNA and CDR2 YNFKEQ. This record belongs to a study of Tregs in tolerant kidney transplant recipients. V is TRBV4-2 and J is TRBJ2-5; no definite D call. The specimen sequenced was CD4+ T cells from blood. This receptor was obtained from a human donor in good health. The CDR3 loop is CASSPQQLLETQYF. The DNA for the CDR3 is TGTGCCAGCAGCCCCCAACAGCTTTTAGAGACCCAGTACTTC.